Following are 27 T cell receptor beta chains from one sample sequenced in a study of OX40 agonist ivuxolimab in advanced cancers. Some clones are missing from TCRdb's copy, which holds only in-frame ones; the method was immunoSEQ multiplex PCR. The data contain about 43,000 clones, about 93% of them seen just once; the ten biggest clones take up 8% to 13%. The input for sequencing was CD4+ or CD8+ T cells sorted from blood, taken in a trial of the OX40 agonist ivuxolimab. All receptors derive from an adult with an advanced solid tumor such as melanoma, head and neck, liver or kidney cancer.

DNA of the CDR3: TGTGCCAGCAGCTTAGGCGGGAGCGTCTCCTACAATGAGCAGTTCTTC. This gives the protein CASSLGGSVSYNEQFF. The chain employs TRBV11-2 and TRBJ2-1; 7 nucleotides align to TRBD2. Germline CDR1 is SGHAT and CDR2 is FQNNGV. The CDR3 sequence is 16 residues long. After removal of 1 base from V and 0 bases from J, the junction contained 3 bases not matched to a gene.

V and J are TRBV25-1 and TRBJ1-2, with a possible D match to TRBD1 (5 bases). CDR1 and CDR2 (germline): MGHDK, SYGVNS. V lost 1 base and J 4 bases, leaving 7 bases between the germline ends. The CDR3 totals 13 residues. As DNA, the CDR3 is TGTGCCAGCAGTGAATTGGACACCTATGGCTACACCTTC. Translated: CASSELDTYGYTF.

The rearrangement uses TRBV6-5 and TRBJ2-1; D gene uncertain. CDR3 length equals 9 residues. The germline V gene encodes CDR1 MNHEY and CDR2 SVGAGI. V was shortened by 11 bases and J by 14 bases, with 13 bases between the two germline ends. DNA for the CDR3: TGTGCCCAGAAGGCAGCCAAGTTCTTC. Translated, it gives CAQKAAKFF.

A word on this clone: At one of its ends the junction is not consistent with the germline gene, which may arise from a read error. The rearrangement joins TRBV7-9 to TRBJ1-2; D may be TRBD1 (6 bases). Germline lookup yields CDR1 SEHNR and CDR2 FQNEAQ (reference sequence). The CDR3 covers 12 residues. The CDR3 sequence is CASSLGSGADFF. Written as DNA, the CDR3 is TGTGCCAGCAGCTTAGGTTCGGGGGCTGACTTCTTC.

This chain links TRBV7-2 with TRBJ2-7, with D hard to call. Germline V gives CDR1 SGHTA, CDR2 FQGNSA. V was clipped by 0 bases and J by 7 bases, with 19 bases between them. This CDR3 region has 16 residues. This chain's CDR3 is CASSLAGYRILGEQYF. The CDR3, as DNA: TGTGCCAGCAGCTTAGCTGGGTACCGCATTTTGGGGGAGCAGTACTTC.

CDR3 in amino acids: CASSVRTEGGYGYTF. CDR3 coding DNA: TGTGCCAGCAGCGTACGTACGGAAGGCGGCTATGGCTACACCTTC. This chain links TRBV9 with TRBJ1-2; D unclear. The germline V gene encodes CDR1 SGDLS and CDR2 YYNGEE. This CDR3 region has 15 residues. The V end was cut by 1 base, the J end by 4 bases, with 14 bases between.

This chain links TRBV4-3 with TRBJ1-1; the D gene is possibly TRBD1 (5 bases). Trimming removed 3 bases from V and 0 bases from J, with 17 bases in between. Germline CDR1 reads LGHNA; CDR2 reads YSLEER. The CDR3 is 17 residues long. The CDR3 spells CASSQDWLRGVNTEAFF. The CDR3 bases are TGCGCCAGCAGCCAGGATTGGCTGCGGGGCGTGAACACTGAAGCTTTCTTT.

This clone was seen once. CDR3 nucleotides: TGTGCCAGCAGCTTAGTTTCTAGCGGGATGAACGAGCAGTACTTC. Translation gives CASSLVSSGMNEQYF. The rearrangement uses TRBV11-2 and TRBJ2-7; 9 positions agree with TRBD2. CDR1 is SGHAT and CDR2 is FQNNGV in the germline V gene. The CDR3 is 15 amino acids. Losses at the gene ends were 1 base for V and 5 bases for J; bases not matched to a gene: 6.

Of note for this clone: Other DNA sequences in the same sample also yield this CDR3. The chain recombines TRBV5-8 with TRBJ1-1; D remains unclear. The CDR3 loop spans 11 amino acids. The V and J ends lost 0 bases and 6 bases respectively, with 3 bases between them. The germline V gene encodes CDR1 SGHTS and CDR2 YDEGEE. CDR3 amino acids: CASSLGPEAFF. In nucleotides, the CDR3 is TGTGCCAGCAGCTTGGGGCCTGAAGCTTTCTTT.

The rearrangement uses TRBV27 and TRBJ2-7; D is ambiguous. The V end was cut by 1 base, the J end by 2 bases, with 9 bases between. The germline gives CDR1 MNHEY, CDR2 SMNVEV (reference sequence). The CDR3 contains 14 residues. The CDR3, as DNA: TGTGCCAGCAGTTTATATGCAGGCACCTACGAGCAGTACTTC. Protein: CASSLYAGTYEQYF.

The chain carries TRBV7-9 and TRBJ2-7, with D perhaps TRBD1 (7 bases). CDR1 and CDR2 from the germline V gene are SEHNR and FQNEAQ (reference sequence). This CDR3 is built from 14 residues. With 5 bases removed from V and 2 bases from J, the gap between germline ends came to 13 bases. CDR3 sequence reads: CASSPPRGAYEQYF. The CDR3, as DNA: TGTGCCAGCAGCCCCCCCAGGGGGGCCTACGAGCAGTACTTC.

This clone has a handful of counts. The rearrangement uses TRBV27 and TRBJ1-6, with D tentatively TRBD1 (6 bases). The CDR3 loop spans 13 amino acids. Trimming stripped 8 bases from V and 8 bases from J, with 13 bases between. Per germline, CDR1 MNHEY and CDR2 SMNVEV (reference sequence). CDR3 sequence (DNA): TGTGCCAGCGCCCGGACAGTGGATTCACCCCTCCACTTT. Its protein product is CASARTVDSPLHF.

The chain carries TRBV13 and TRBJ2-1; TRBD1 matches at 8 bases. V lost 2 bases to trimming and J lost 8 bases; unmatched junction nucleotides: 8. Germline CDR1 and CDR2: PRHDT and FYEKMQ (reference sequence). This CDR3 region has 15 residues. The CDR3 reads CASSLRETGVYEQFF. The CDR3, as DNA: TGTGCCAGCAGCTTACGCGAGACAGGGGTCTATGAGCAGTTCTTC.

V usage is TRBV4-3 and J usage is TRBJ2-7; maybe TRBD2 (6 bases). The CDR3 has 15 residues. V shed 4 bases and J shed 3 bases, with 16 bases lying between them. CDR1 and CDR2 (germline): LGHNA, YSLEER. CDR3 sequence: CASSLTSRGHYEQYF. For the CDR3, the DNA is TGCGCCAGCAGCCTCACCTCGCGGGGTCACTACGAGCAGTACTTC.

DNA for the CDR3: TGTGCCAGCAGTTTATGGGGGAACACCGGGGAGCTGTTTTTT. It yields the protein CASSLWGNTGELFF. The J gene is TRBJ2-2, the V gene TRBV27; D remains unclear. CDR1 is MNHEY and CDR2 is SMNVEV in the germline V gene (reference sequence). The CDR3 runs 14 residues. Between the trimmed V and J ends, which lost 1 base and 1 base, there was a span of 4 bases.

This chain links TRBV9 with TRBJ2-7; TRBD2 matches 15 bases. The CDR3 has 16 amino acids. Germline V gene data show CDR1 as SGDLS and CDR2 as YYNGEE. The ends lost 2 bases at V and 4 bases at J; junction bases unmatched: 4. CDR3 region: CASSVEGTSGRYEQYF. The CDR3 DNA follows: TGTGCCAGCAGCGTGGAAGGGACTAGCGGGAGGTACGAGCAGTACTTC.

The chain uses TRBV27 and TRBJ2-1; 7 nucleotides match TRBD2. CDR3 length equals 17 residues. Germline-derived CDR1 and CDR2 are MNHEY and SMNVEV (reference sequence). The V segment lost 6 bases and the J segment 1 base; nucleotides outside the gene matches: 12. The CDR3 DNA reads as TGTGCCAGCAGAACCCAAATGACTAGCCCTTCCTACAATGAGCAGTTCTTC. Its protein product is CASRTQMTSPSYNEQFF.

V usage is TRBV27 and J usage is TRBJ1-2, with D perhaps TRBD1 (5 bases). Germline CDR1 and CDR2: MNHEY and SMNVEV (reference sequence). The CDR3 loop spans 11 amino acids. The DNA of the CDR3 is TGTGAGTCGGGGGGTTCGGATGGCTACACCTTC. As protein: CESGGSDGYTF.

In this sample, this clone turned up once. The V call is TRBV9, the J call TRBJ2-1, with 11 bases matching TRBD2. V lost 4 bases and J lost 7; bases outside the gene matches: 7. CDR1 SGDLS and CDR2 YYNGEE come from the germline V gene. The CDR3 runs to 15 residues. CDR3 coding DNA: TGTGCCAGCAGCCCTCTAGCGGGAGGAGGTAATGAGCAGTTCTTC. This sequence encodes CASSPLAGGGNEQFF.

The J gene is TRBJ1-3, the V gene TRBV7-3; 9 nucleotides agree with TRBD1. This CDR3 contains 17 residues. Germline values: CDR1 SGHTA, CDR2 FQGTGA. V dropped 2 bases and J dropped 0; count of bases not matched to a gene: 5. The CDR3 loop is CASSLLRDRVSGNTIYF. In DNA, the CDR3 is TGTGCCAGCAGCTTACTTAGGGACAGGGTCTCTGGAAACACCATATATTTT.

V and J are TRBV4-1 and TRBJ2-5; D remains unclear. The V end lost 1 base, the J end lost 0 bases, and 9 bases lay between the germline ends. Germline V gene lookup returns CDR1 MGHRA and CDR2 YSYEKL. This CDR3 contains 15 residues. CDR3 bases: TGCGCCAGCAGCCAAGTTGGAATAAACCAAGAGACCCAGTACTTC. It specifies CASSQVGINQETQYF.

V gene TRBV7-8 combines with J gene TRBJ2-3, with D perhaps matching TRBD1 (6 bases). The CDR3 loop spans 14 amino acids. Trimming took off 3 bases at V and 1 base at J, with 8 bases between the two ends. Germline assignment: CDR1 SGHVS and CDR2 FQNEAQ. CDR3 amino acids: CASSFEGGTDTQYF. CDR3 in DNA: TGTGCCAGCAGCTTCGAGGGGGGCACAGATACGCAGTATTTT.

This clone was recorded only once. The chain has TRBV5-4 and TRBJ2-1, with D hard to call. Looked up from germline, CDR1 is SGHNT and CDR2 is YYREEE (reference sequence). The ends were cut back, 4 bases at V and 5 bases at J, with 16 bases in the middle. This CDR3 spans 15 amino acids. The CDR3 nucleotides are TGTGCCAGCAGCGAGCCGTATAGTCCTCACAATGAGCAGTTCTTC. It codes for CASSEPYSPHNEQFF.

The chain has TRBV5-1 and TRBJ1-1, with D possibly being TRBD1 (6 bases). Germline CDR1 reads SGHRS; CDR2 reads YFSETQ. With 0 bases removed from V and 5 bases from J, the gap between germline ends came to 8 bases. This CDR3 region has 13 residues. The CDR3 reads CASSLGTDTEAFF. CDR3 nucleotides: TGCGCCAGCAGCTTGGGGACAGATACTGAAGCTTTCTTT.

The V and J genes are TRBV2 and TRBJ1-3; D not resolved. Trimming took 4 bases from V and 1 from J, leaving 8 bases between them. The CDR3 extends over 14 amino acids. Germline assignment: CDR1 SNHLY and CDR2 FYNNEI. The CDR3 bases are TGTGCCAGCAGTGCTTTGGGATCTGGAAACACCATATATTTT. The encoded protein is CASSALGSGNTIYF.

The chain carries TRBV28 and TRBJ2-7, with 10 bases matching TRBD2. Trimming at V came to 8 bases and at J to 3 bases, leaving 7 bases not matched to a gene. CDR1 and CDR2 (germline): MDHEN, SYDVKM. The CDR3 is made up of 14 amino acids. The CDR3 sequence is CASGSSGRNYEQYF. The CDR3 DNA is TGTGCCAGCGGATCTAGCGGGAGAAACTACGAGCAGTACTTC.

This chain joins TRBV13 and TRBJ2-6, with TRBD2 identical over 10 bases. The V segment lost 4 bases and the J segment 3 bases; nucleotides outside the gene matches: 9. Germline lookup yields CDR1 PRHDT and CDR2 FYEKMQ (reference sequence). The CDR3 contains 18 residues. The CDR3 bases are TGTGCCAGCAGCTCCCGGGTAGCGGGAGGCTTTGGGGCCAACGTCCTGACTTTC. Translating gives CASSSRVAGGFGANVLTF.